These T cell receptor beta chains were read from a single sample in a study of shared clonotypes between healthy human individuals. Assay: immunoSEQ multiplex PCR; the TCRdb copy retains only in-frame clones and omits some. This sample has around 2.5 million clones, with 93% found just once. The sequencing input was naive CD4+ T cells from PBMCs. The receptor set was obtained from a man aged 18 to 30 in good health. Some clones in this sample may be carry-over from other donors' samples. The CDR3 runs from the conserved cysteine through the conserved F or W. The order of the fields is CDR3 DNA, CDR3 protein, V gene, D gene, clone size, J gene. A D gene is named only where the DNA matches it firmly. Only some rows state a clone size, as once, few, many or a class for expanded clones.

TGCGCCAGCAGCTTAGACGGGGGTTACACTGAAGCTTTCTTT,CASSLDGGYTEAFF,TRBV5-1,.,once,TRBJ1-1
TGTGCCAGCAGGTTCCCAGGGCTTAACACCGGGGAGCTGTTTTTT,CASRFPGLNTGELFF,TRBV2,.,.,TRBJ2-2
TGTGCCAGCAGTTGGGACAGGGGAGGCAATCAGCCCCAGCATTTT,CASSWDRGGNQPQHF,TRBV10-3,TRBD1,.,TRBJ1-5
TGTGCCTGGGCAGGAAACAGTTTCGGCTACACCTTC,CAWAGNSFGYTF,TRBV30,.,.,TRBJ1-2
TGTGCCAGACCAGGGGCGAGTAATGAAAAACTGTTTTTT,CARPGASNEKLFF,TRBV7-3,.,.,TRBJ1-4
TGTGCCAGCAGCCTCGCGGGGAAAACTGAAGCTTTCTTT,CASSLAGKTEAFF,TRBV28,.,.,TRBJ1-1
TGTGCCAGCAGTTACTCGGATACAGGGATCCACGAGCAGTACTTC,CASSYSDTGIHEQYF,TRBV6-6,.,.,TRBJ2-7
TGTGCCAGCAGCTTAGGGGTGACTAGCGGCTCCTACAATGAGCAGTTCTTC,CASSLGVTSGSYNEQFF,TRBV11-3,TRBD2,.,TRBJ2-1
TGTGCCAGCAGTCTGGGGGGGGGATCCTACGAGCAGTACTTC,CASSLGGGSYEQYF,TRBV6-1,TRBD2,.,TRBJ2-7
TGTGCCAGCAGTTTATCAGGGGGCCGAGGCTACACCTTC,CASSLSGGRGYTF,TRBV27,TRBD1,.,TRBJ1-2
TGTGCCAGCAGCTTGCAGGGAAATGAGCAGTTCTTC,CASSLQGNEQFF,TRBV5-4,.,.,TRBJ2-1